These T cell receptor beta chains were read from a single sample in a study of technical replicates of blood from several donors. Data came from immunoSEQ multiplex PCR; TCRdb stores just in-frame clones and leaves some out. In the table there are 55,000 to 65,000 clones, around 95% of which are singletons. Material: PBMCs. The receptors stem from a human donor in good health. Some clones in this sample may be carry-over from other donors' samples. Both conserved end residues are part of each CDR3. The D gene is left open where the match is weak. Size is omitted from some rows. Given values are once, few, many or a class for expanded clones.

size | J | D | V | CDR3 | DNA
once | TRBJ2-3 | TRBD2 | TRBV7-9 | CASSLVGGGTDTQYF | TGTGCCAGCAGCTTAGTCGGGGGGGGCACAGATACGCAGTATTTT
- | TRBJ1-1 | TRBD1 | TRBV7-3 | CASSLFGTAINTEAFF | TGTGCCAGCAGCTTATTTGGGACAGCGATTAACACTGAAGCTTTCTTT
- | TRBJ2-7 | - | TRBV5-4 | CASSEGPSYEQYF | TGTGCCAGCTCGGAGGGACCCAGCTACGAGCAGTACTTC
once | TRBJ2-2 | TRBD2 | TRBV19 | CASRTSGVGTGELFF | TGTGCCAGCCGGACTAGCGGGGTCGGGACCGGGGAGCTGTTTTTT
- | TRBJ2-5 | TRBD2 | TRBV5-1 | CASWGLAGGPQTQYF | TGCGCCAGCTGGGGACTAGCGGGGGGCCCACAGACCCAGTACTTC
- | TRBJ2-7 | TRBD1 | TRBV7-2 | CASSFLQGAYEQYF | TGTGCCAGCAGCTTTTTACAGGGGGCTTACGAGCAGTACTTC
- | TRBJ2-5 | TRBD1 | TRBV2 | CASSHDRVETQYF | TGTGCCAGCAGTCACGACAGGGTTGAGACCCAGTACTTC
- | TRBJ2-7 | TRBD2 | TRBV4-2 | CASSPLLAGLYRREQYF | TGTGCCAGCAGCCCCCTTCTGGCGGGACTATATCGGCGCGAGCAGTACTTC
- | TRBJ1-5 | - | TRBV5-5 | CASSFEGEFNQPQHF | TGTGCCAGCAGCTTCGAGGGGGAGTTTAATCAGCCCCAGCATTTT
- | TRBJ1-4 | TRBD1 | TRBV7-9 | CASSATGPGEKLFF | TGTGCCAGCAGCGCGACAGGGCCGGGGGAAAAACTGTTTTTT